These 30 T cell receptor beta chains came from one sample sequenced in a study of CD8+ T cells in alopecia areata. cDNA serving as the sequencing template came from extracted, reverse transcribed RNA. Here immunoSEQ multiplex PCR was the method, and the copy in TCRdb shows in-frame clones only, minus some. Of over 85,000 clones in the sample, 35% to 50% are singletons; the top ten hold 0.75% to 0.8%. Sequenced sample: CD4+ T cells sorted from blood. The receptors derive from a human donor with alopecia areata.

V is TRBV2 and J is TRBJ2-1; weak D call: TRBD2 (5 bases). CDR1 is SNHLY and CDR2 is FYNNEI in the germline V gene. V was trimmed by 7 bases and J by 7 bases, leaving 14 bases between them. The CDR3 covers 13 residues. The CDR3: CASNRERRNEQFF. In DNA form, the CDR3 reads TGTGCCAGCAATAGGGAGCGGAGAAATGAGCAGTTCTTC.

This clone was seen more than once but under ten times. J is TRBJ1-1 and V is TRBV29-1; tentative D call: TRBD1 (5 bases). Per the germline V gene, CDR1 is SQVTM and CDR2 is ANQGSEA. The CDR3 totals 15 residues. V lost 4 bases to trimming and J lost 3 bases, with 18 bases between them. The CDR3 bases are TGCAGCGTTGTAGCGGGTGGCAGGGCGGACACTGAAGCTTTCTTT. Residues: CSVVAGGRADTEAFF.

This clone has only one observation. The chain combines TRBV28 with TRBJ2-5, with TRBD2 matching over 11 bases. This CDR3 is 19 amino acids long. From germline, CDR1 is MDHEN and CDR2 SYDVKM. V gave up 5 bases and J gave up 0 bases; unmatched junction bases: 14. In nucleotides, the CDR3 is TGTGCCAGCAGTCCCCTTTCCGGGACTAGCGGCGGCTACCAAGAGACCCAGTACTTC. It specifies CASSPLSGTSGGYQETQYF.

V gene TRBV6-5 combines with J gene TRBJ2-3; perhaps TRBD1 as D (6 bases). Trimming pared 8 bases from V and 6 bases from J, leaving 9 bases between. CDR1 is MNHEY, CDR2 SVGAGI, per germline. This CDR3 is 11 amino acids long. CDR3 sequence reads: CASERGDTQYF. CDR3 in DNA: TGTGCCAGCGAGAGGGGGGATACGCAGTATTTT.

CDR3 loop: CASSGSGGYEQFF. CDR3 coding DNA: TGTGCCAGTAGTGGTAGCGGGGGATATGAGCAGTTCTTC. The V gene is TRBV19, the J gene TRBJ2-1; TRBD2 matches at 9 bases. Trimming cost V 5 bases and J 8 bases; bases outside gene matches: 4. CDR1 and CDR2 from the germline V gene are LNHDA and SQIVND (reference sequence). The CDR3 is 13 residues long. The full variable domain, rest sourced from reference TRBV19 and TRBJ2-1, is DGGITQSPKYLFRKEGQNVTLSCEQNLNHDAMYWYRQDPGQGLRLIYYSQIVNDFQKGDIAEGYSVSREKKESFPLTVTSAQKNPTAFYLCASSGSGGYEQFFGPGTRLTVL.

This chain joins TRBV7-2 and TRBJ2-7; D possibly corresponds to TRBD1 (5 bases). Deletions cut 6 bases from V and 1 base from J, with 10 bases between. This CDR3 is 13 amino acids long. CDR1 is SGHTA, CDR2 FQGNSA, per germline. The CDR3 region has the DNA TGTGCCAGCAGATATAGGGGTTCCTACGAGCAGTACTTC. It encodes CASRYRGSYEQYF.

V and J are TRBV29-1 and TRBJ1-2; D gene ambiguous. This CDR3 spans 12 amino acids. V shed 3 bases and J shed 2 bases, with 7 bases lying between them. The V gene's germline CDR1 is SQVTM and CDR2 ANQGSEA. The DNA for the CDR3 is TGCAGCGTTGAGACTCTGAACTATGGCTACACCTTC. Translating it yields CSVETLNYGYTF.

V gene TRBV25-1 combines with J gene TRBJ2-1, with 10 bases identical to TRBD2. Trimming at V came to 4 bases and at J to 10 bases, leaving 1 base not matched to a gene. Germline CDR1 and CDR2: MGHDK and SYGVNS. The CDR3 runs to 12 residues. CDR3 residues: CASSVLAGEQFF. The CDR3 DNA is TGTGCCAGCAGTGTACTAGCGGGGGAGCAGTTCTTC.

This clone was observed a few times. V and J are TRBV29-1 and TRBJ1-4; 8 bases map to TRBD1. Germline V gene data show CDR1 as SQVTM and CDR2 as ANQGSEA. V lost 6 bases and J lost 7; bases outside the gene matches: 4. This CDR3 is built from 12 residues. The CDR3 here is CSVKTGVEKLFF. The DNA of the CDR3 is TGCAGCGTGAAGACAGGGGTTGAAAAACTGTTTTTT.

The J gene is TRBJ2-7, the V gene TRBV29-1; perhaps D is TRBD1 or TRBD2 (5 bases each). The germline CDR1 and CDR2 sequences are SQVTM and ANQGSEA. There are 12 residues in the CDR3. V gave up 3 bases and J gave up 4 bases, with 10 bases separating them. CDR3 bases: TGCAGCGTTGAGGGACGAGGGTACGAGCAGTACTTC. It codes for CSVEGRGYEQYF.

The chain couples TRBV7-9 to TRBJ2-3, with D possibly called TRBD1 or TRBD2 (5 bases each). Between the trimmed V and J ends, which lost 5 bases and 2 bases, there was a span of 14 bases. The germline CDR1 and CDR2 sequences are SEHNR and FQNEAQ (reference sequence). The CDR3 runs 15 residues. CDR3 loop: CASSPTGTATDTQYF. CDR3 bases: TGTGCCAGCAGCCCTACCGGGACGGCCACAGATACGCAGTATTTT. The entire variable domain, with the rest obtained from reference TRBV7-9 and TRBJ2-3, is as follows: DTGVSQNPRHKITKRGQNVTFRCDPISEHNRLYWYRQTLGQGPEFLTYFQNEAQLEKSRLLSDRFSAERPKGSFSTLEIQRTEQGDSAMYLCASSPTGTATDTQYFGPGTRLTVL.

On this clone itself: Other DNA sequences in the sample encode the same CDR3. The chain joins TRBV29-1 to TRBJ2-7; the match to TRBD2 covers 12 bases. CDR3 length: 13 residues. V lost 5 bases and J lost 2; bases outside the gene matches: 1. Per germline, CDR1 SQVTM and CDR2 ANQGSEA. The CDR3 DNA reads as TGCAGCGTTTGGACTAGCGGGGCCTACGAGCAGTACTTC. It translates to CSVWTSGAYEQYF.

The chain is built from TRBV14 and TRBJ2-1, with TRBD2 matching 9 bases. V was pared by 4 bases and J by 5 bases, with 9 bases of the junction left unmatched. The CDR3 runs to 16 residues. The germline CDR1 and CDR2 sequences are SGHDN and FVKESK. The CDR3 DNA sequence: TGTGCCAGCAGCCCACGACTAGCGGACCTAAACAATGAGCAGTTCTTC. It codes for CASSPRLADLNNEQFF.

CDR3 DNA sequence: TGCGCCAGCAGCCAAGATTCCGCGGGAGGCACAGATACGCAGTATTTT. It is translated as CASSQDSAGGTDTQYF. J is TRBJ2-3 and V is TRBV4-3; 7 bases match TRBD2. CDR1 is LGHNA and CDR2 is YSLEER in the germline V gene. Unmatched junction bases numbered 4, after V lost 0 bases and J lost 1 base. The CDR3 spans 16 residues.

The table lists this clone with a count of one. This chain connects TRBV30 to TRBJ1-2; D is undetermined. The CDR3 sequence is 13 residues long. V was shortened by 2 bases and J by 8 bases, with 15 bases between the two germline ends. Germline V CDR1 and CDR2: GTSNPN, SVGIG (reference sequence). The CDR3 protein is CAWSLNHLKGYTF. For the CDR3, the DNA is TGTGCCTGGAGTCTAAACCACCTCAAGGGCTACACCTTC.

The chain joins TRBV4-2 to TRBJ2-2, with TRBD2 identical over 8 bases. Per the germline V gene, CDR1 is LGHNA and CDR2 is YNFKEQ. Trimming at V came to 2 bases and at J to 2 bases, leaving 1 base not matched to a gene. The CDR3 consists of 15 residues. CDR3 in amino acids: CASSQSGGNTGELFF. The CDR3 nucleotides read TGTGCCAGCAGCCAAAGCGGGGGAAACACCGGGGAGCTGTTTTTT.

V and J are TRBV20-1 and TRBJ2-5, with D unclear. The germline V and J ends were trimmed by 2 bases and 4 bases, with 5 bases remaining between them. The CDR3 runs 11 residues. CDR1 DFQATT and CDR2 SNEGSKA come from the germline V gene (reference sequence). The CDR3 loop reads CSARTVETQYF. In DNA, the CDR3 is TGCAGTGCTAGAACGGTAGAGACCCAGTACTTC.

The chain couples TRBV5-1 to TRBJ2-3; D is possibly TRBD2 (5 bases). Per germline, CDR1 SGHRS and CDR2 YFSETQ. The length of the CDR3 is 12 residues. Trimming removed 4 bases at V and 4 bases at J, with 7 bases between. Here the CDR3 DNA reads TGCGCCAGCAGCGTGAGGGCAGATACGCAGTATTTT. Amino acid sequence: CASSVRADTQYF.

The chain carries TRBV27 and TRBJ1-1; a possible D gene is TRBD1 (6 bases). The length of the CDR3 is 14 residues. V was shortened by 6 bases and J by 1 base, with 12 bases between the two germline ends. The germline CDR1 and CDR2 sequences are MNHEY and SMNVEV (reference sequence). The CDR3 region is CASSLLGQNTEAFF. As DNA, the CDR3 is TGTGCCAGCAGCCTACTGGGACAGAACACTGAAGCTTTCTTT.

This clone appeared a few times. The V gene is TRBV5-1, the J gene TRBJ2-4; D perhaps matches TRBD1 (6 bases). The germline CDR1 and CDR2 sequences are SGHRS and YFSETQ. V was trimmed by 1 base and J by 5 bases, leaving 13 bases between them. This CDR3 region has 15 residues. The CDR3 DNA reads TGCGCCAGCAGCTTGAGCTCGGGACACGAAAACATTCAGTACTTC. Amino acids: CASSLSSGHENIQYF.

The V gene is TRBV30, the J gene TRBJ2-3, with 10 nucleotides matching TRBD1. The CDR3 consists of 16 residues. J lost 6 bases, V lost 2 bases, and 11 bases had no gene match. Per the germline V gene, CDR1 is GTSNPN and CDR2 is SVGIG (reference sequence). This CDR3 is CAWSWVRQGAGDTQYF. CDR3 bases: TGTGCCTGGAGTTGGGTCCGACAGGGGGCGGGGGATACGCAGTATTTT.

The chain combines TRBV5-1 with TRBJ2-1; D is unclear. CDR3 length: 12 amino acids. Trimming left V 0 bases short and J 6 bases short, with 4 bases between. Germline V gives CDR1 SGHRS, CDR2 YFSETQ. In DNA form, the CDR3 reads TGCGCCAGCAGCTTGGAAAGCAATGAGCAGTTCTTC. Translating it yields CASSLESNEQFF.

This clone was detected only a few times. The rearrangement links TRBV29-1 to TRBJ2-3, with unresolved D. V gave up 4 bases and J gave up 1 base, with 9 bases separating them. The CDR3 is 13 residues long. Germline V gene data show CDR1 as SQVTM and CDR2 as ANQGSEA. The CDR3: CSVAGLGTDTQYF. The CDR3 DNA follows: TGCAGCGTTGCAGGTCTGGGCACAGATACGCAGTATTTT.

CDR3: CSVKRGVDTEAFF. The CDR3 DNA sequence: TGCAGCGTTAAGAGAGGTGTGGACACTGAAGCTTTCTTT. V usage is TRBV29-1 and J usage is TRBJ1-1; D not certain. Trimming took 5 bases from V and 3 from J, leaving 13 bases between them. The CDR3 is made up of 13 amino acids. Germline CDR1 reads SQVTM; CDR2 reads ANQGSEA. Combining the CDR3 with reference TRBV29-1 and TRBJ1-1 gives the whole variable domain SAVISQKPSRDICQRGTSLTIQCQVDSQVTMMFWYRQQPGQSLTLIATANQGSEATYESGFVIDKFPISRPNLTFSTLTVSNMSPEDSSIYLCSVKRGVDTEAFFGQGTRLTVV.

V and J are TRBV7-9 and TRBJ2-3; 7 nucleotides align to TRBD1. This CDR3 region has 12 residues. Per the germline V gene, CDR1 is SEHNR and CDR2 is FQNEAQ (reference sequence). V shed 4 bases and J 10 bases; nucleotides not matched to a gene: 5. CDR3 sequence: CASSSTGSAQYF. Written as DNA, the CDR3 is TGTGCCAGCAGCTCGACAGGGTCCGCGCAGTATTTT.

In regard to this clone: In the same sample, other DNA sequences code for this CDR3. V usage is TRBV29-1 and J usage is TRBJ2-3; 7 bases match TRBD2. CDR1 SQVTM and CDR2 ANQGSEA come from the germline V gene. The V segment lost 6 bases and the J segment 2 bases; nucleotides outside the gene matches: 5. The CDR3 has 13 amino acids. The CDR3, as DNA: TGCAGCGTGGGGGGGAGGACCACAGATACGCAGTATTTT. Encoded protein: CSVGGRTTDTQYF.

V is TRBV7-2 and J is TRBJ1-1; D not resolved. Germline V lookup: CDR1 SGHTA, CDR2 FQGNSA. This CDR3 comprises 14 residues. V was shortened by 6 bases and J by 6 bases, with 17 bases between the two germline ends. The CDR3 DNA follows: TGTGCCAGCAGACTTGTAGACCCTTACGCTGAAGCTTTCTTT. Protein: CASRLVDPYAEAFF.

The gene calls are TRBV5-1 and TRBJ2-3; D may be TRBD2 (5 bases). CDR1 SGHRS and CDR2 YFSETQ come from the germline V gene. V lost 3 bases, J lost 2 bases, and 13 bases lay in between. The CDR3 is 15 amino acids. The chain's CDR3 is CASSSRDFDTDTQYF. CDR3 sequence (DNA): TGCGCCAGCAGCTCACGGGATTTTGACACAGATACGCAGTATTTT.

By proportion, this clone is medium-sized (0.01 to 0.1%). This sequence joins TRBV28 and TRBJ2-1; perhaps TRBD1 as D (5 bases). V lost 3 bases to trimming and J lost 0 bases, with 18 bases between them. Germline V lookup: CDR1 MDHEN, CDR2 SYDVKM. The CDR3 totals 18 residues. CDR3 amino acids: CASSFYPQTVASYNEQFF. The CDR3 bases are TGTGCCAGCAGTTTCTACCCCCAGACAGTAGCCTCCTACAATGAGCAGTTCTTC.

The CDR3 loop is CASSSGTLFGEQYF. CDR3 nucleotide sequence: TGTGCCAGCTCGTCCGGGACTCTGTTCGGCGAGCAGTACTTC. The chain joins TRBV18 to TRBJ2-7; maybe TRBD2 (6 bases). V was clipped by 6 bases and J by 6 bases, with 18 bases between them. Germline CDR1 and CDR2: KGHSH and LQKENI. The CDR3 covers 14 residues. Drawing the rest from reference TRBV18 and TRBJ2-7, the complete variable domain is NAGVMQNPRHLVRRRGQEARLRCSPMKGHSHVYWYRQLPEEGLKFMVYLQKENIIDESGMPKERFSAEFPKEGPSILRIQQVVRGDSAAYFCASSSGTLFGEQYFGPGTRLTVT.